This T cell receptor beta chain was obtained from a study of blood T cell repertoires in COVID-19. V was pared by 1 base and J by 1 base, with 26 bases between. Germline loops: CDR1 MNHEY, CDR2 SMNVEV (reference sequence). This CDR3 has 21 residues. Some clones are missing from TCRdb's copy, which holds only in-frame ones; the method was immunoSEQ multiplex PCR. The top ten hold 3.5% to 5.5% of the sample, which has a few hundred thousand clones, approximately 85% seen once. Grouping used clinical history reported by participants in a survey and questionnaire. This clonotype was sampled from a woman under 40 who had recovered from COVID-19. The sequencing input was PBMCs or T cells enriched from blood (not recorded which). This chain connects TRBV27 to TRBJ1-5; maybe TRBD1 (6 bases). CDR3 coding DNA: TGTGCCAGCAGTTTATATGGCCCCGGACAGTTTGGGGTTTCAAGCAATCAGCCCCAGCATTTT. Its translation is CASSLYGPGQFGVSSNQPQHF.